The present T cell receptor beta chain was sequenced within a study of blood T cell repertoires in COVID-19. Study as a whole: The study drew acute and convalescent COVID-19 samples from the United States, Italy and Spain.

The germline gives CDR1 LNHDA, CDR2 SQIVND (reference sequence). The CDR3 is 16 residues long. The ends were cut back, 1 base at V and 0 bases at J, with 13 bases in the middle. TCRdb's table, derived via immunoSEQ multiplex PCR, lists solely in-frame clones and lacks some. This repertoire shows about 290,000 clones, roughly 90% found once; its top ten account for about 4.6%. Sequencing input: peripheral blood. This rearrangement joins TRBV19 to TRBJ2-7, with a weak D call TRBD2 (5 bases). This receptor was obtained from a man aged 40-49 years with acute or convalescent COVID-19. CDR3 DNA sequence: TGTGCCAGTAGTATAGGGGCAGGAGGCCTCTCCTACGAGCAGTACTTC. Protein product: CASSIGAGGLSYEQYF.